Listed below are T cell receptor beta chains from one sample, sequenced in a study of cytomegalovirus exposure and HLA in healthy donors. Only in-frame clones appear in the TCRdb table, and some are missing; sequencing was by immunoSEQ multiplex PCR. Of 220,000 or so clones detected, approximately 78% appear once; the ten largest clones hold over 3.5%. Material for sequencing was PBMCs. Every receptor here comes from a male donor in good health and CMV-seronegative. The CDR3 runs from the conserved cysteine through the conserved F or W. Fields, in order: V gene, D gene, J gene, clone size, CDR3 protein, CDR3 DNA. A D gene is named only where the DNA matches it firmly. Size values are once, few and many counts, or a class for expanded clones, and some rows have none.

TRBV4-1	.	TRBJ1-3	.	CASSQEGGSSGNTIYF	TGCGCCAGCAGCCAAGAGGGAGGATCGTCTGGAAACACCATATATTTT
TRBV18	TRBD1	TRBJ2-1	.	CASSRTGGEDEQFF	TGTGCCAGCTCGCGGACAGGGGGCGAGGATGAGCAGTTCTTC
TRBV2	.	TRBJ1-4	.	CASRVWDDRQNEKLFF	TGTGCCAGCAGAGTCTGGGATGACAGACAGAATGAAAAACTGTTTTTT
TRBV7-9	TRBD2	TRBJ2-3	.	CASSLAGREVTDTQYF	TGTGCCAGCAGCTTAGCTGGGCGGGAGGTCACAGATACGCAGTATTTT
TRBV19	TRBD1	TRBJ2-7	.	CASSIGTGDSYEQYF	TGTGCCAGTAGTATAGGGACAGGGGATTCCTACGAGCAGTACTTC
TRBV27	.	TRBJ2-3	.	CASSLWTTDTDTQYF	TGTGCCAGCAGTTTATGGACTACAGATACAGATACGCAGTATTTT
TRBV7-8	TRBD2	TRBJ2-3	.	CASSPAGTRGTDTQYF	TGTGCCAGCAGCCCGGCCGGGACTAGGGGCACAGATACGCAGTATTTT
TRBV15	.	TRBJ2-7	.	CATSRFSGSYEQYF	TGTGCCACCAGCAGATTCTCAGGGTCCTACGAGCAGTACTTC
TRBV19	.	TRBJ2-1	.	CASSSESNEQFF	TGTGCCAGTAGTTCGGAGTCGAATGAGCAGTTCTTC
TRBV7-2	.	TRBJ1-5	.	CASSPTGGSNQPQHF	TGTGCCAGCAGCCCCACGGGGGGTAGCAATCAGCCCCAGCATTTT
TRBV19	.	TRBJ1-5	few	CASAGLQIRPQHF	TGTGCCAGCGCGGGACTCCAGATCAGGCCCCAGCATTTT
TRBV29-1	TRBD1	TRBJ2-2	.	CSAEGATGELFF	TGCAGCGCTGAGGGGGCCACCGGGGAGCTGTTTTTT
TRBV7-9	.	TRBJ1-1	once	CASSLVGATEAFF	TGTGCCAGCAGCTTAGTGGGCGCCACTGAAGCTTTCTTT
TRBV6-1	.	TRBJ2-7	few	CASSDTGWGFF	TGTGCCAGCAGTGATACCGGCTGGGGCTTCTTC
TRBV21-1	.	TRBJ2-7	.	CASSKGTVSSQPEYYEQYF	TGTGCCAGCAGCAAAGGGACAGTAAGTTCGCAACCCGAATATTACGAGCAGTACTTC
TRBV7-3	TRBD1	TRBJ1-5	.	CASSKDRGGLGISNQPQHF	TGTGCCAGCAGCAAGGACAGGGGGGGCCTGGGGATAAGCAATCAGCCCCAGCATTTT
TRBV15	TRBD1	TRBJ2-3	.	CATALGQVPTDTQYF	TGTGCCACCGCCCTGGGACAGGTACCAACAGATACGCAGTATTTT
TRBV10-2	TRBD2	TRBJ2-7	.	CASSEKSSGSYEQYF	TGCGCCAGCAGTGAGAAGTCTAGCGGGAGTTACGAGCAGTACTTC
TRBV2	TRBD1	TRBJ1-2	.	CASSAGGTNYGYTF	TGTGCCAGCAGTGCAGGGGGAACTAACTATGGCTACACCTTC
TRBV6-5	TRBD2	TRBJ2-7	.	CASSGLAGVGEQYF	TGTGCCAGCAGCGGACTAGCGGGAGTGGGCGAGCAGTACTTC
TRBV10-3	.	TRBJ2-7	once	CAISDGYGGSYEQYF	TGTGCCATCAGTGATGGGTATGGCGGTTCCTACGAGCAGTACTTC
TRBV10-1	TRBD2	TRBJ2-7	.	CASSDRTSGAFDEQYF	TGCGCCAGCAGTGACCGTACTAGCGGAGCCTTTGACGAGCAGTACTTC
TRBV6-5	.	TRBJ1-1	few	CASSYKGGYTEAFF	TGTGCCAGCAGTTACAAGGGAGGGTACACTGAAGCTTTCTTT
TRBV18	.	TRBJ2-7	few	CASSQGLEEQYF	TGTGCCAGCTCACAGGGGCTTGAGGAGCAGTACTTC
TRBV10-3	TRBD1	TRBJ2-3	.	CATRRQGAKGDTQYF	TGTGCCACCCGTCGACAGGGGGCGAAGGGAGATACGCAGTATTTT
TRBV11-2	.	TRBJ2-7	.	CASRTALSYEQYF	TGTGCCAGCCGGACAGCACTGTCCTACGAGCAGTACTTC
TRBV9	.	TRBJ2-7	.	CASSVDSGSLYEQYF	TGTGCCAGCAGCGTGGACTCCGGGTCCCTCTACGAGCAGTACTTC
TRBV5-1	.	TRBJ1-5	medium-sized	CASSLAIGQPQHF	TGCGCCAGCAGCTTGGCTATCGGTCAGCCCCAGCATTTT
TRBV29-1	TRBD1	TRBJ2-7	few	CSVEAWARGRDEQYF	TGCAGCGTTGAAGCCTGGGCGAGGGGGCGAGACGAGCAGTACTTC
TRBV6-1	.	TRBJ2-3	few	CASSERSTDTQYF	TGTGCCAGCAGTGAGCGTAGCACAGATACGCAGTATTTT
TRBV2	.	TRBJ1-1	.	CASRSQGTANTEAFF	TGTGCCAGCAGGTCACAGGGAACTGCGAACACTGAAGCTTTCTTT
TRBV7-6	TRBD1	TRBJ2-2	.	CASSSQSGQVAGELFF	TGTGCCAGCAGCTCGCAATCGGGACAGGTGGCCGGGGAGCTGTTTTTT
TRBV2	TRBD1	TRBJ1-1	.	CASRARDRRGFF	TGTGCCAGCAGGGCCCGGGACAGGCGGGGTTTCTTT
TRBV11-2	.	TRBJ2-3	.	CASSFEGYTDTQYF	TGTGCCAGCAGCTTTGAGGGATACACAGATACGCAGTATTTT
TRBV9	.	TRBJ1-1	.	CASSSGHSEAFF	TGTGCCAGCAGCTCAGGGCATTCTGAAGCTTTCTTT
TRBV29-1	TRBD1	TRBJ2-7	once	CSVRDRGPASYEQYF	TGCAGCGTCCGGGACAGGGGGCCGGCGTCGTACGAGCAGTACTTC
TRBV5-4	.	TRBJ2-7	few	CASSLGTDFSYEQYF	TGTGCCAGCAGCTTAGGGACTGATTTTTCCTACGAGCAGTACTTC
TRBV19	.	TRBJ1-1	few	CASSSPNRVNTEAFF	TGTGCCAGTAGTAGTCCCAACAGGGTAAACACTGAAGCTTTCTTT
TRBV15	TRBD2	TRBJ2-3	.	CATSKQRTSGTDTQYF	TGTGCCACCAGCAAACAACGGACTAGCGGCACAGATACGCAGTATTTT
TRBV28	TRBD1	TRBJ2-7	.	CATRTGVYEQYF	TGTGCCACCAGGACAGGGGTTTACGAGCAGTACTTC
TRBV7-9	TRBD1	TRBJ2-5	.	CSSSSPRDRGETQYF	TGTTCCAGCAGCTCGCCCCGGGACAGGGGGGAGACCCAGTACTTC
TRBV4-1	.	TRBJ2-2	.	CASSQDGAGARRDGELFF	TGCGCCAGCAGCCAAGATGGGGCGGGGGCTAGGAGAGACGGGGAGCTGTTTTTT
TRBV6-1	TRBD1	TRBJ1-3	few	CASSEGDRGSGNTIYF	TGTGCCAGCAGTGAAGGGGACAGGGGGTCTGGAAACACCATATATTTT
TRBV5-4	TRBD2	TRBJ2-1	.	CASSFGGRVSYNEQFF	TGTGCCAGCAGCTTCGGGGGGAGGGTTTCCTACAATGAGCAGTTCTTC
TRBV7-3	.	TRBJ2-1	once	CASSFGGSSYNEQFF	TGTGCCAGCAGCTTCGGAGGGAGCTCCTACAATGAGCAGTTCTTC
TRBV6-6	TRBD1	TRBJ2-7	.	CASSRLQGAPYEQYF	TGTGCCAGCAGTAGATTACAGGGGGCGCCCTACGAGCAGTACTTC
TRBV9	TRBD2	TRBJ2-3	.	CASSAGGTSGRDTQYF	TGTGCCAGCAGCGCCGGGGGGACTAGCGGGAGAGATACGCAGTATTTT